This T cell receptor (beta chain) is drawn from a study of cytomegalovirus exposure and HLA in healthy donors. On the study more broadly: A prior study identified 110 million or so unique TCR beta sequences from about 200 million T cells. Whole-study findings and limits: The majority of CMV-associated TCR beta chains were reported as apparently HLA-restricted in a later analysis. Several of the most significant clusters were apparently associated with common viral pathogens in a later analysis.

Of note for this clone: What it recognizes is unknown.

V lost 3 bases to trimming and J lost 2 bases, with 23 bases between them. Germline values: CDR1 MRHNA, CDR2 SNTAGT. The CDR3 spans 18 residues. PCR involved 60 Vbeta and 13 Jbeta primers. TCRdb's table, derived via immunoSEQ multiplex PCR, lists solely in-frame clones and lacks some. The data hold around 140,000 clones, with more than 75% observed a single time. All the people who gave samples were healthy bone marrow donors. The sequence was obtained from a middle-aged man in good health and CMV-seronegative. Sequencing was performed on PBMCs. This sequence joins TRBV6-4 and TRBJ2-7; D may be TRBD1 (6 bases). The CDR3 nucleotides read TGTGCCAGCAGTGAGGACAGCCAAAGGGGATCTGATACCTACGAGCAGTACTTC. This gives the protein CASSEDSQRGSDTYEQYF.